The entry below gives a single TCR beta chain sequence along with its context. This sample was included in a study of shared clonotypes between healthy human individuals. The assay was immunoSEQ multiplex PCR, and TCRdb's table has in-frame clones only and misses some. The table includes a few hundred thousand clones, 95% to 96% detected once. V shed 4 bases, J shed 7 bases, and the junction held 6 bases outside the gene matches. Germline values: CDR1 SGDLS, CDR2 YYNGEE. This CDR3 is 14 amino acids long. Positive CCR7 selection of CD45RO-negative cells yielded the naive CD8 cells, and terminally differentiated effector memory CD45RA+ cells were excluded.

Specimen: naive CD8+ T cells sorted from blood. The TCR comes from a woman in her 30s in good health. The chain has TRBV9 and TRBJ1-4; TRBD1 matches 8 bases. The DNA for the CDR3 is TGTGCCAGCAGCCCCGGGACAGGAGGTGAAAAACTGTTTTTT. Its translation is CASSPGTGGEKLFF.